A single sample is the source of the 11 T cell receptor beta chains below, sequenced in a study of shared clonotypes between healthy human individuals. Some clones are missing from TCRdb's copy, which holds only in-frame ones; the method was immunoSEQ multiplex PCR. The table includes 1,100,000 or so clones, around 78% detected once. Sequences were obtained from memory CD4+ T cells from PBMCs. The subset is: CD45RA-negative fraction. Receptors originate from a man aged 18 to 29 in good health. Some clones in this sample may be carry-over from other donors' samples.

This chain links TRBV5-5 with TRBJ2-1, with 11 bases lining up with TRBD2. This CDR3 has 15 amino acids. CDR1 is SGHKS and CDR2 is YYEKEE in the germline V gene (reference sequence). The V and J ends lost 4 bases and 5 bases, in that order; junction bases with no gene match: 5. CDR3: CASSRTSGSDNEQFF. The CDR3 DNA is TGTGCCAGCAGCAGAACTAGCGGGAGTGACAATGAGCAGTTCTTC.

The rearrangement joins TRBV4-1 to TRBJ1-1; D is undetermined. Germline assignment: CDR1 MGHRA and CDR2 YSYEKL. V lost 4 bases and J 5 bases, leaving 11 bases between the germline ends. The CDR3 loop spans 13 amino acids. In DNA form, the CDR3 reads TGCGCCAGCAGCCTCCAGCTCGGGACTGAAGCTTTCTTT. Translation gives CASSLQLGTEAFF.

The chain combines TRBV6-6 with TRBJ2-7, with D unresolved. CDR1 is MNHNY, CDR2 SVGAGI, per germline (reference sequence). CDR3 length: 12 residues. Trimming shortened V by 2 bases and J by 3 bases, and 5 bases separated the two germline ends. As DNA, the CDR3 is TGTGCCAGCAGTTACAACATCTACGAGCAGTACTTC. Translating gives CASSYNIYEQYF.

In its sample, this clone was seen a few times. CDR3: CASSKEQNQPQHF. In DNA, the CDR3 is TGTGCCAGCAGCAAAGAACAGAATCAGCCCCAGCATTTT. This sequence joins TRBV21-1 and TRBJ1-5; the D call in the table, TRBD1, was not verified against the DNA. TRBV21-1 constitutes a pseudogene. The CDR3 has 13 residues.

The CDR3 spells CASSLESPGVGAFF. In DNA, the CDR3 is TGCGCCAGCAGCTTGGAGTCGCCCGGGGTTGGGGCTTTCTTT. V and J are TRBV5-1 and TRBJ1-1; no definite D call. The CDR3 has 14 amino acids. Germline V gene lookup returns CDR1 SGHRS and CDR2 YFSETQ. V dropped 0 bases and J dropped 11 bases, with 17 bases sitting between them.

The chain employs TRBV11-2 and TRBJ2-7; no firm D call. The CDR3 runs 12 residues. Germline CDR1 and CDR2: SGHAT and FQNNGV. V was cut by 5 bases and J by 3 bases, with 8 bases left in between. The CDR3 sequence is CASSAEIYEQYF. CDR3 DNA sequence: TGTGCCAGCAGCGCCGAGATCTACGAGCAGTACTTC.

V and J are TRBV11-2 and TRBJ2-3; D is ambiguous. Germline CDR1 SGHAT, CDR2 FQNNGV. CDR3 size: 11 residues. Trimming left V 5 bases short and J 6 bases short, with 6 bases between. Here the CDR3 DNA reads TGTGCCAGCAGCCAAGCGGATACGCAGTATTTT. Translated: CASSQADTQYF.

This sequence joins TRBV15 and TRBJ2-3; possibly TRBD2 for D (5 bases). The CDR3 totals 14 residues. Trimming cost V 0 bases and J 6 bases, with 10 bases left between them. Looked up from germline, CDR1 is LNHNV and CDR2 is YYDKDF (reference sequence). The CDR3, as DNA: TGTGCCACCAGCAGAGATCTGCCGGGGGATACGCAGTATTTT. It encodes CATSRDLPGDTQYF. The entire variable domain, with the rest obtained from reference TRBV15 and TRBJ2-3, is as follows: DAMVIQNPRYQVTQFGKPVTLSCSQTLNHNVMYWYQQKSSQAPKLLFHYYDKDFNNEADTPDNFQSRRPNTSFCFLDIRSPGLGDTAMYLCATSRDLPGDTQYFGPGTRLTVL.

J is TRBJ2-7 and V is TRBV28; D might be TRBD1 (6 bases). This CDR3 is 16 amino acids long. V was trimmed by 6 bases and J by 5 bases, leaving 23 bases between them. The V gene's germline CDR1 is MDHEN and CDR2 SYDVKM. CDR3 loop: CASRRLGAAGAHEQYF. The CDR3 DNA reads as TGTGCCAGCAGACGTTTGGGGGCAGCAGGGGCCCACGAGCAGTACTTC.

The J gene is TRBJ1-3, the V gene TRBV9; no definite D call. In germline, CDR1 is SGDLS, CDR2 YYNGEE. V was trimmed by 3 bases and J by 0 bases, leaving 7 bases between them. The CDR3 is 14 residues long. CDR3 DNA sequence: TGTGCCAGCAGCGGGGCGAGCTCTGGAAACACCATATATTTT. It yields the protein CASSGASSGNTIYF.

The gene calls are TRBV9 and TRBJ2-3; 10 nucleotides match TRBD2. This CDR3 is 16 amino acids long. Trimming at V came to 2 bases and at J to 2 bases, leaving 5 bases not matched to a gene. The germline V gene has CDR1 SGDLS and CDR2 YYNGEE. This CDR3 reads CASSVRAGGATDTQYF. DNA of the CDR3: TGTGCCAGCAGCGTTCGAGCGGGGGGGGCCACAGATACGCAGTATTTT.